The 12 T cell receptor beta chains reported below all come from one sample, sequenced in a study of T cells in Graves' hyperthyroidism and ophthalmopathy (dated by TCRdb to 2018 to 2020). Library construction relied on multiplex PCR. TCRdb records Illumina HiSeq 2000 as the sequencer. Amplification of TCR beta CDR3 regions was carried out from RNA transcripts. A first-round RT-PCR of the TCR CDR3 used the HTBI primer set with the Qiagen OneStep RT-PCR kit. The public reads were reanalyzed by TCRdb: fastp trimming at Q25, MiXCR alignment, in-frame beta chains only. CDR3 protein sequences are deduplicated, and each keeps its most common genes and DNA. For this sample the table gives some 570,000 distinct CDR3 sequences, of which approximately 15% were detected only once. Clones ranked in the top ten supply about 6.6% of the sample. Specimen: blood. The receptors originated from a woman aged 18-29 years with Graves' ophthalmopathy.

As to this clonotype: The CDR3 carries no conserved terminal phenylalanine or tryptophan, so it likely arises from a read error. The V call is TRBV12-3 or TRBV12-4, the J call TRBJ1-3, with a weak D call TRBD1 (5 bases). The CDR3 length is 16 residues. The V end lost 0 bases, the J end lost 4 bases, and 13 bases lay between the germline ends. The DNA of the CDR3 is TGTGCCAGCAGTTTAGCGCGAGGGGCCTCCGGAAACACCATATATATT. Amino acids: CASSLARGASGNTIYI.

This clonotype was seen ten or more times. The chain joins TRBV7-8 to TRBJ2-3, with 11 bases aligning to TRBD2. The V segment lost 4 bases and the J segment 1 base; nucleotides outside the gene matches: 13. Germline V gene data show CDR1 as SGHVS and CDR2 as FQNEAQ. The CDR3 is made up of 19 amino acids. Here the CDR3 reads CASSYPGTSGPEGTDTQYF. CDR3 nucleotides: TGTGCCAGCAGCTACCCCGGGACTAGCGGCCCAGAAGGCACAGATACGCAGTATTTT.

This clonotype was picked up many times. The rearrangement joins TRBV20-1 to TRBJ2-4, with 7 nucleotides matching TRBD2. Per the germline V gene, CDR1 is DFQATT and CDR2 is SNEGSKA (reference sequence). There are 14 residues in the CDR3. The V segment lost 0 bases and the J segment 8 bases; nucleotides outside the gene matches: 7. CDR3 in amino acids: CSARDREGRDIQYF. DNA of the CDR3: TGCAGTGCTAGAGATCGTGAAGGGAGGGACATTCAGTACTTC.

J is TRBJ2-7 and V is TRBV2, with 10 positions matching TRBD2. The CDR3 totals 14 residues. Germline loops: CDR1 SNHLY, CDR2 FYNNEI. Trimming cost V 8 bases and J 6 bases; bases outside gene matches: 10. For the CDR3, the DNA is TGTGCCAGCTTTTCAGGGACTAGCGCGGCCGAGCAGTACTTC. Encoded protein: CASFSGTSAAEQYF.

This clonotype was recorded a few times. The chain employs TRBV18 and TRBJ2-1, with TRBD2 matching over 9 bases. The J segment lost 8 bases and the V segment lost 3 bases, leaving 8 bases of the junction unmatched. This CDR3 region has 15 residues. Germline V gene sequence: CDR1 KGHSH, CDR2 LQKENI. In nucleotides, the CDR3 is TGTGCCAGCTCACCTGGGACTAGCTTCTCACATGAGCAGTTCTTC. This translates into CASSPGTSFSHEQFF.

As to this clonotype: An end of the junction does not agree with germline; a read error may underlie this. V usage is TRBV5-5 and J usage is TRBJ2-3; 7 nucleotides match TRBD2. Germline V gene data show CDR1 as SGHKS and CDR2 as YYEKEE (reference sequence). The CDR3 covers 15 residues. The CDR3 bases are TGTGCCAGCAGCTTGGCCGGGACTACCACAGATACGCGGTATTTT. Translating gives CASSLAGTTTDTRYF.

This clonotype was seen many times. V usage is TRBV6-1 and J usage is TRBJ2-7, with D perhaps matching TRBD2 (6 bases). CDR1 is MNHNS, CDR2 SASEGT, per germline. The CDR3 loop spans 16 amino acids. Trimming stripped 10 bases from V and 1 base from J, with 23 bases between. Here the CDR3 DNA reads TGTGCCACCGAAGGTGCGGGGCCCGGAGCTTCCTACGAGCAGTACTTC. As protein: CATEGAGPGASYEQYF.

This chain connects TRBV24-1 to TRBJ2-3, with 11 bases that match TRBD2. V was pared by 5 bases and J by 3 bases, with 9 bases of the junction left unmatched. The germline V gene has CDR1 KGHDR and CDR2 SFDVKD. The CDR3 runs to 17 residues. For the CDR3, the DNA is TGTGCCACCAGTGGTGACGGACTAGCGGGTTTTACAGATACGCAGTATTTT. The encoded protein is CATSGDGLAGFTDTQYF.

The sample holds a few counts of this clonotype. The chain uses TRBV20-1 and TRBJ1-1; perhaps TRBD1 as D (5 bases). The CDR3 is 10 residues long. Per the germline V gene, CDR1 is DFQATT and CDR2 is SNEGSKA (reference sequence). V was trimmed by 6 bases and J by 10 bases, leaving 12 bases between them. Here the CDR3 DNA reads TGCAGTGCGGGTGGGGGAAGAGCTTTCTTT. This gives the protein CSAGGGRAFF.

This clonotype has only one observation. The rearrangement joins TRBV7-2 to TRBJ2-1; possible D gene TRBD2, 5 bases. The germline gives CDR1 SGHTA, CDR2 FQGNSA. This CDR3 region has 15 residues. The germline V and J ends were trimmed by 1 base and 6 bases, with 13 bases remaining between them. CDR3 region: CASSLVLGALNEQFF. The DNA for the CDR3 is TGTGCCAGCAGCTTAGTTCTGGGAGCACTCAATGAGCAGTTCTTC.

Ten or more counts support this clonotype. This rearrangement joins TRBV2 to TRBJ2-1; 10 bases match TRBD2. V shed 0 bases and J 6 bases; nucleotides not matched to a gene: 2. Germline CDR1 and CDR2: SNHLY and FYNNEI. This CDR3 is built from 15 residues. The chain's CDR3 is CASSEAGLAINEQFF. The CDR3 bases are TGTGCCAGCAGTGAAGCGGGACTAGCGATCAATGAGCAGTTCTTC.

The sample holds many counts of this clonotype. The chain employs TRBV2 and TRBJ2-1; D is unclear. CDR1 and CDR2 (germline): SNHLY, FYNNEI. The CDR3 covers 13 residues. The V end lost 3 bases, the J end lost 5 bases, and 8 bases lay between the germline ends. The CDR3 here is CASSDNGDNEQFF. CDR3 sequence (DNA): TGTGCCAGCAGTGATAATGGGGACAATGAGCAGTTCTTC.